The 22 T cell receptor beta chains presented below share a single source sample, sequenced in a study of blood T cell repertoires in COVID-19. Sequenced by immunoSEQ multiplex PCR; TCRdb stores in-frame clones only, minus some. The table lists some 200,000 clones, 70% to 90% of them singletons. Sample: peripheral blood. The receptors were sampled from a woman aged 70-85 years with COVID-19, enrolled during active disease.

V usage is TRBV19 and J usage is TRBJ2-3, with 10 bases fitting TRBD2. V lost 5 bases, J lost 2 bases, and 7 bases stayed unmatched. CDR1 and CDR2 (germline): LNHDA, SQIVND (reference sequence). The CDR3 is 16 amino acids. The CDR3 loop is CASSVLAGEDTDTQYF. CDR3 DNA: TGTGCCAGTAGTGTGCTAGCGGGAGAGGACACAGATACGCAGTATTTT.

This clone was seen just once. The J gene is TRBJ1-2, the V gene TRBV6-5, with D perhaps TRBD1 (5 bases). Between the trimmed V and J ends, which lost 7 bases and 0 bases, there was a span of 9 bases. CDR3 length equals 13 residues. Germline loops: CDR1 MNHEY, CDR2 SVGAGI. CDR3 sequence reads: CASTRTPNYGYTF. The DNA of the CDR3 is TGTGCCAGCACCCGGACACCTAACTATGGCTACACCTTC.

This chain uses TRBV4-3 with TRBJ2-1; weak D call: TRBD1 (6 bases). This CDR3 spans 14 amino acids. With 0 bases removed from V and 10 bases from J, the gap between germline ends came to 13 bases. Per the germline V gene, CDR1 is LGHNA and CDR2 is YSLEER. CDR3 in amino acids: CASSQEPGVGEQFF. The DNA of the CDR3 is TGCGCCAGCAGCCAAGAGCCAGGGGTGGGGGAGCAGTTCTTC.

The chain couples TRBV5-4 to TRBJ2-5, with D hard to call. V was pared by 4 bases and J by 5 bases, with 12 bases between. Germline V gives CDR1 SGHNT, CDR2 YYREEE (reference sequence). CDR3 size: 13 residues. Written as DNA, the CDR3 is TGTGCCAGCAGCCCCGATCCCGGGGAGACCCAGTACTTC. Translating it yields CASSPDPGETQYF.

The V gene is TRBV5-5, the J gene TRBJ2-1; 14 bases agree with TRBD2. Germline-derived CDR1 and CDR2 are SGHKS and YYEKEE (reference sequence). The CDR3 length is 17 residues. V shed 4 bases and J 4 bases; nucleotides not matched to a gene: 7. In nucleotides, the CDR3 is TGTGCCAGCAGCACGGGGACTAGCGGGAGCCGATACAATGAGCAGTTCTTC. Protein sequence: CASSTGTSGSRYNEQFF. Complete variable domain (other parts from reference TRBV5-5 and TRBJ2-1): DAGVTQSPTHLIKTRGQQVTLRCSPISGHKSVSWYQQVLGQGPQFIFQYYEKEERGRGNFPDRFSARQFPNYSSELNVNALLLGDSALYLCASSTGTSGSRYNEQFFGPGTRLTVL.

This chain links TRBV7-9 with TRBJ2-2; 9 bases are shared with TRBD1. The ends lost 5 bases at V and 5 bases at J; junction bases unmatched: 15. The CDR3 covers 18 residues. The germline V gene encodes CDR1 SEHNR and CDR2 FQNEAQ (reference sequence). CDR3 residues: CASSPIRSGQGYTGELFF. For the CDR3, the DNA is TGTGCCAGCAGCCCAATTAGGTCGGGACAGGGATATACCGGGGAGCTGTTTTTT.

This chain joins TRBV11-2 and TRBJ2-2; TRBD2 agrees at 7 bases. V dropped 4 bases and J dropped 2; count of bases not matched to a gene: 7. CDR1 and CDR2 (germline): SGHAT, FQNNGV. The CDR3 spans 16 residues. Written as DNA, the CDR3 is TGTGCCAGCAGCTACTCGGTAGCGGGTAACACCGGGGAGCTGTTTTTT. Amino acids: CASSYSVAGNTGELFF.

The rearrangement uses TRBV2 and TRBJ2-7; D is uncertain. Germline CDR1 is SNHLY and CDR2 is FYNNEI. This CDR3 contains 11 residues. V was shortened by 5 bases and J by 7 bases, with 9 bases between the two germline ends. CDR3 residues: CASSMAQEQYF. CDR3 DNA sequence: TGTGCCAGCAGTATGGCTCAGGAGCAGTACTTC.

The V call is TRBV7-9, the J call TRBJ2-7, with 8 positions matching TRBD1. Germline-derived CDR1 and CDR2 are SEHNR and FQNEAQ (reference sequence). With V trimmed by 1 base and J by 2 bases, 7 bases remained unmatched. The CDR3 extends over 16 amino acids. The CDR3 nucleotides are TGTGCCAGCAGCTTAGGAGTGGCAGGGGGCGCCTACGAGCAGTACTTC. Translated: CASSLGVAGGAYEQYF.

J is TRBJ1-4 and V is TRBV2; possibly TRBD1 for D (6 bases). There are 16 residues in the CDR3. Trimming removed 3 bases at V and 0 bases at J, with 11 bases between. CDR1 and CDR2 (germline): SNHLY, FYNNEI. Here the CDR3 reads CASSETGVATNEKLFF. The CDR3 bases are TGTGCCAGCAGTGAGACAGGAGTTGCAACTAATGAAAAACTGTTTTTT.

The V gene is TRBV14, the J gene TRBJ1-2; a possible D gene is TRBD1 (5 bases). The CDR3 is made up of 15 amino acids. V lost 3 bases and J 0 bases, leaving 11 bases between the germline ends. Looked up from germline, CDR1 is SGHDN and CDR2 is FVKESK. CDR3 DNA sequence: TGTGCCAGCAGCCAGATTACAGGTCCTAACTATGGCTACACCTTC. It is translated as CASSQITGPNYGYTF. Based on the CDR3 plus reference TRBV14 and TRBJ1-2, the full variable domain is EAGVTQFPSHSVIEKGQTVTLRCDPISGHDNLYWYRRVMGKEIKFLLHFVKESKQDESGMPNNRFLAERTGGTYSTLKVQPAELEDSGVYFCASSQITGPNYGYTFGSGTRLTVV.

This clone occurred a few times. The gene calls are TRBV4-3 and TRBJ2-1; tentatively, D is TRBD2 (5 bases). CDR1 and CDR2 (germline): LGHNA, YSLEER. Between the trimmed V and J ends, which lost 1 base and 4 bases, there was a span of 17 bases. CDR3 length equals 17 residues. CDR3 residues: CASSQGARVGGYNEQFF. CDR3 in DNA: TGCGCCAGCAGCCAAGGGGCTCGAGTAGGCGGGTACAATGAGCAGTTCTTC.

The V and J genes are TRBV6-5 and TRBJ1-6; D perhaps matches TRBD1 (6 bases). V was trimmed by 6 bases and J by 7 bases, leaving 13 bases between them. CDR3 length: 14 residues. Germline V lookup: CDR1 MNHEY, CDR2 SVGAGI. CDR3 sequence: CASRYRRGNSPLHF. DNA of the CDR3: TGTGCCAGCAGGTATCGCAGGGGAAATTCACCCCTCCACTTT.

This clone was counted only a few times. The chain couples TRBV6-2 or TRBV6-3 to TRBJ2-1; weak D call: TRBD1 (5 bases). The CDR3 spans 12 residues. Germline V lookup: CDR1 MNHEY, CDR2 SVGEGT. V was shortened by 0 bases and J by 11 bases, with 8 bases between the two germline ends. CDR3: CASSYSPGKQFF. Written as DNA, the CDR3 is TGTGCCAGCAGTTACTCGCCAGGGAAGCAGTTCTTC.

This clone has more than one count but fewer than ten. The CDR3 DNA is TGTGCCAGCAGCCTGGGACAGGTAGGAAACACTGAAGCTTTCTTT. Translation: CASSLGQVGNTEAFF. The chain couples TRBV13 to TRBJ1-1; the match to TRBD1 covers 8 bases. CDR1 is PRHDT and CDR2 is FYEKMQ in the germline V gene (reference sequence). The CDR3 length is 15 residues. The J segment lost 2 bases and the V segment lost 5 bases, leaving 7 bases of the junction unmatched.

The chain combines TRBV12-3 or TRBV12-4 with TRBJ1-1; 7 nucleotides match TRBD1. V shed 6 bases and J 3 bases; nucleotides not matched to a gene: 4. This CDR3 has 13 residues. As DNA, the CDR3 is TGTGCCAGCAGCCGACAGGGCTACACTGAAGCTTTCTTT. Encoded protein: CASSRQGYTEAFF.

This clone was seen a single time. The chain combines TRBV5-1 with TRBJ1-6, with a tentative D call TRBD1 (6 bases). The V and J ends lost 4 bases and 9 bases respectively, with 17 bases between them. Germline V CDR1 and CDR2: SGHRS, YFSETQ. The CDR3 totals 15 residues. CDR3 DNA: TGCGCCAGCAGCCGGGGGGCGGATCGGGGTTCACCCCTCCACTTT. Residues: CASSRGADRGSPLHF.

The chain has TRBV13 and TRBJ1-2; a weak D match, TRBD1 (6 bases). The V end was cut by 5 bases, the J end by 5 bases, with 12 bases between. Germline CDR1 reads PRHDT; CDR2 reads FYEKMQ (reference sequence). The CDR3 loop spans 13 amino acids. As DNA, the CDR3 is TGTGCCAGCAGCATATCAGGGGAGTATGGCTACACCTTC. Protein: CASSISGEYGYTF.

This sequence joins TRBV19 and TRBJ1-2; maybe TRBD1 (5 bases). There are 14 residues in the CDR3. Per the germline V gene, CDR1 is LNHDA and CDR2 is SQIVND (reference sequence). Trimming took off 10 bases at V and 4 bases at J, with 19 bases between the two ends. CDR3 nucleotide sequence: TGTGCCACTCGGGACTCCACGGCGTTCTATGGCTACACCTTC. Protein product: CATRDSTAFYGYTF.

The CDR3 loop is CAWSAPGQGVRNTIYF. CDR3 coding DNA: TGTGCCTGGAGTGCCCCCGGACAGGGGGTGAGAAACACCATATATTTT. V and J are TRBV30 and TRBJ1-3, with 10 bases that match TRBD1. Germline V lookup: CDR1 GTSNPN, CDR2 SVGIG (reference sequence). V dropped 1 base and J dropped 5; count of bases not matched to a gene: 8. The CDR3 covers 16 residues.

CDR3 sequence: CASSQAGQGYTEAFF. DNA of the CDR3: TGTGCCAGCAGCCAAGCCGGACAGGGCTACACTGAAGCTTTCTTT. The chain employs TRBV4-2 and TRBJ1-1; the match to TRBD1 covers 8 bases. Germline V gives CDR1 LGHNA, CDR2 YNFKEQ. The V and J ends lost 1 base and 3 bases, in that order; junction bases with no gene match: 4. The CDR3 loop spans 15 amino acids.

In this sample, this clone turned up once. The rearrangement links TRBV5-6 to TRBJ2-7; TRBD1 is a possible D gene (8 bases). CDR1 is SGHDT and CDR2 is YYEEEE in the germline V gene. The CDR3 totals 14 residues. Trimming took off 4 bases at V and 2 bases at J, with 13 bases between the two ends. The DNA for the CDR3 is TGTGCCAGCAGCCAGGGGGCGGGAGCCTACGAGCAGTACTTC. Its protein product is CASSQGAGAYEQYF.